This paragraph reports one T cell receptor (beta chain). Deletions cut 4 bases from V and 2 bases from J, with 9 bases between. This CDR3 contains 13 residues. Germline-derived CDR1 and CDR2 are SGHTA and FQGNSA. In the source study's methods: Using reference gene primer amplification, nucleated cell counts were estimated. The table came from immunoSEQ multiplex PCR; TCRdb's copy has only in-frame clones and leaves some out. The V and J calls and clone size were taken over from that table, and D and trimming were inferred from the DNA. The table includes about 340,000 clones, about 83% detected once. This entry is derived from a study of blood T cell repertoires in COVID-19. For the study at large: Samples taken during acute and convalescent COVID-19 were collected in the United States, Italy and Spain.

What was sequenced was peripheral blood. The J gene is TRBJ2-7, the V gene TRBV7-2; D gene ambiguous. This sequence was found in a man aged 25-40 years with active or convalescent COVID-19. The CDR3, as DNA: TGTGCCAGCAGCTCCCGGGTCGCCTACGAGCAGTACTTC. This gives the protein CASSSRVAYEQYF.